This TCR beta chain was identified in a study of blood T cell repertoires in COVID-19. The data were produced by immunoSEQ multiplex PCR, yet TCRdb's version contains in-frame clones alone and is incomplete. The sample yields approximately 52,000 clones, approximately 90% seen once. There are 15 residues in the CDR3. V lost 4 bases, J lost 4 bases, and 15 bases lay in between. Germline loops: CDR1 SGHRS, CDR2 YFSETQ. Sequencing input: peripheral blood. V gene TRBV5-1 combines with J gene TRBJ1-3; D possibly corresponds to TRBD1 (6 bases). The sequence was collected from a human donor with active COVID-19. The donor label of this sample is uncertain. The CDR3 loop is CASSPLTGQGNTIYF. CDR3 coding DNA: TGCGCCAGCAGCCCACTGACAGGTCAAGGAAACACCATATATTTT.